The 9 T cell receptor beta chains listed next were all sequenced from one sample in a study of T cell changes during pregnancy in multiple sclerosis. The data were produced by immunoSEQ multiplex PCR, yet TCRdb's version contains in-frame clones alone and is incomplete. Counted here are roughly 14,000 clones, approximately 86% occurring once; the ten biggest clones make up 19%. The specimen was CD8+ T cells from peripheral blood mononuclear cells, collected in the first trimester of pregnancy. These receptors all stem from a female donor with multiple sclerosis, enrolled in a pregnancy study.

The J gene is TRBJ1-4, the V gene TRBV7-6; no firm D call. V lost 2 bases and J lost 4, with 14 bases in between. The CDR3 is made up of 16 amino acids. Germline values: CDR1 SGHVS, CDR2 FNYEAQ. CDR3 in DNA: TGTGCCAGCAGCTTAAATATTTGGCAGTTTAATGAAAAACTGTTTTTT. Protein: CASSLNIWQFNEKLFF.

The rearrangement links TRBV2 to TRBJ1-1; D gene uncertain. The CDR3 length is 11 residues. Trimming pared 8 bases from V and 6 bases from J, leaving 10 bases between. Germline V gene sequence: CDR1 SNHLY, CDR2 FYNNEI. The CDR3 nucleotides read TGTGCCAGCGCGTGGAGCGCTGAAGCTTTCTTT. It yields the protein CASAWSAEAFF.

The chain links TRBV5-1 to TRBJ1-2; tentative D call: TRBD1 (6 bases). The CDR3 spans 15 residues. Trimming stripped 0 bases from V and 6 bases from J, with 15 bases between. Germline V lookup: CDR1 SGHRS, CDR2 YFSETQ. The CDR3 loop reads CASSLETGRRNGYTF. The CDR3 DNA reads TGCGCCAGCAGCTTGGAGACAGGCCGAAGGAATGGCTACACCTTC.

This clone appeared a few times. The V and J genes are TRBV5-4 and TRBJ1-1, with 9 bases fitting TRBD1. J lost 11 bases, V lost 3 bases, and 11 bases had no gene match. The CDR3 length is 14 residues. Germline CDR1 SGHNT, CDR2 YYREEE (reference sequence). In DNA form, the CDR3 reads TGTGCCAGCAGCTCGCCGGGACAGGGCCCTTCTGCTTTCTTT. Protein product: CASSSPGQGPSAFF.

This chain uses TRBV27 with TRBJ2-1, with a weak D call TRBD2 (6 bases). This CDR3 has 13 amino acids. The germline V gene has CDR1 MNHEY and CDR2 SMNVEV (reference sequence). Trimming stripped 8 bases from V and 2 bases from J, with 10 bases between. The CDR3 sequence: CASGAGPYNEQFF. The DNA for the CDR3 is TGTGCCAGCGGCGCGGGACCCTACAATGAGCAGTTCTTC.

This chain joins TRBV6-1 and TRBJ2-1, with TRBD2 as a possible D gene (5 bases). V lost 7 bases, J lost 10 bases, and 17 bases lay in between. From germline, CDR1 is MNHNS and CDR2 SASEGT. This CDR3 has 13 residues. DNA of the CDR3: TGTGCCAGCACCCCGGACTCGGTCGAGGAGCAGTTCTTC. Residues: CASTPDSVEEQFF.

The V and J genes are TRBV28 and TRBJ1-5; D is possibly TRBD1 (6 bases). The CDR3 has 20 amino acids. V was cut by 3 bases and J by 0 bases, with 24 bases left in between. The germline V gene has CDR1 MDHEN and CDR2 SYDVKM. CDR3 protein: CASSFLLAQGGGYSNQPQHF. DNA of the CDR3: TGTGCCAGCAGTTTCCTTTTAGCACAGGGAGGGGGATATAGCAATCAGCCCCAGCATTTT.

The chain couples TRBV6-5 to TRBJ2-5; 9 positions agree with TRBD1. V lost 5 bases, J lost 5 bases, and 6 bases stayed unmatched. CDR3 length equals 14 residues. Germline V gene sequence: CDR1 MNHEY, CDR2 SVGAGI. The CDR3 nucleotides read TGTGCCAGCAGTAAACAGGGGGCCGAGGAGACCCAGTACTTC. Translated, it gives CASSKQGAEETQYF.

This rearrangement joins TRBV13 to TRBJ1-2, with a tentative D call TRBD1 (5 bases). The CDR3 contains 16 residues. The germline V gene has CDR1 PRHDT and CDR2 FYEKMQ (reference sequence). V gave up 5 bases and J gave up 8 bases, with 24 bases separating them. CDR3 sequence: CASSLGQVQVSGGYTF. The CDR3 nucleotides read TGTGCCAGCAGCCTCGGGCAAGTCCAAGTTTCAGGGGGCTACACCTTC.